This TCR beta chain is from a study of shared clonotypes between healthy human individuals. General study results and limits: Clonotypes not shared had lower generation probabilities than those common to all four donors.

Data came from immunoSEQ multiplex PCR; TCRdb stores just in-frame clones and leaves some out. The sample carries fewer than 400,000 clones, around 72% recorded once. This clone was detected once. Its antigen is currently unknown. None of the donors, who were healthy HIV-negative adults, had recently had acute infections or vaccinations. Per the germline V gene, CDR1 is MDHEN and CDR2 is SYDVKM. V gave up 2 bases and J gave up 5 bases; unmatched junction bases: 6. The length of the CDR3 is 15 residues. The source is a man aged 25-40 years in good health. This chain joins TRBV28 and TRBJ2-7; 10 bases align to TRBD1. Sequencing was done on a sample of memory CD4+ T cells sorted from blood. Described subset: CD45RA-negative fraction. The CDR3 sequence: CASSLVRTGGDEQYF. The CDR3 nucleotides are TGTGCCAGCAGTTTAGTACGGACAGGGGGAGACGAGCAGTACTTC.